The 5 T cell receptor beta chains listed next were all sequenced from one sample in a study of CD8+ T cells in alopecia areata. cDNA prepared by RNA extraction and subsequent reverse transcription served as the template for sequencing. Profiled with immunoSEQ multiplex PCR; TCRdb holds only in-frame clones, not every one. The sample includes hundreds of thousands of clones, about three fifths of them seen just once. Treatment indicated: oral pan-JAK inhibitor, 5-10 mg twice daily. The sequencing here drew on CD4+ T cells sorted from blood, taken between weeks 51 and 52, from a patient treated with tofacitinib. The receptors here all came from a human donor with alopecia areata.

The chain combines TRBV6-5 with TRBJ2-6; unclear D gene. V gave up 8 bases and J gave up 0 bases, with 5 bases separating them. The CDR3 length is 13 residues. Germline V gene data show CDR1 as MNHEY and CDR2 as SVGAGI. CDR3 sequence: CASVASGANVLTF. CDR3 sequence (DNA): TGTGCCAGCGTCGCCTCTGGGGCCAACGTCCTGACTTTC.

CDR3 loop: CASSLVQNYGYTF. The CDR3 bases are TGTGCCAGCAGCTTAGTACAGAACTATGGCTACACCTTC. V gene TRBV11-2 combines with J gene TRBJ1-2; D unresolved. Looked up from germline, CDR1 is SGHAT and CDR2 is FQNNGV. This CDR3 has 13 residues. Trimming pared 1 base from V and 2 bases from J, leaving 5 bases between.

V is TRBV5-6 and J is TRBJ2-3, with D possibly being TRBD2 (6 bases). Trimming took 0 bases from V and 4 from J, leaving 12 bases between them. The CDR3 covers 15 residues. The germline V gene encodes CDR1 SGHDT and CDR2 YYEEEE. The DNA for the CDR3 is TGTGCCAGCAGCTTGGGACTAGGTGGCCCAGATACGCAGTATTTT. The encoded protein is CASSLGLGGPDTQYF.

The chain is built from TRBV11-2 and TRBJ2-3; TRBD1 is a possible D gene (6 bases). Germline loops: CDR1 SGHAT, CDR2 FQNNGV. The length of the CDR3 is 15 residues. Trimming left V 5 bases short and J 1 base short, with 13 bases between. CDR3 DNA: TGTGCCAGCAGCCCCGGGACACCGGGCACAGATACGCAGTATTTT. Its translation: CASSPGTPGTDTQYF.

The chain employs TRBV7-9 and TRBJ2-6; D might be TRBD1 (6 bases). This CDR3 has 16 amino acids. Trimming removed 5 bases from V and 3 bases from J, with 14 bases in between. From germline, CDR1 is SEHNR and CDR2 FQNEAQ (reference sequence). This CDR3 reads CASSVTGRGGANVLTF. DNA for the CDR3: TGTGCCAGCAGCGTAACAGGGCGCGGTGGGGCCAACGTCCTGACTTTC. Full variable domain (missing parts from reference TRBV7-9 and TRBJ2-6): DTGVSQNPRHKITKRGQNVTFRCDPISEHNRLYWYRQTLGQGPEFLTYFQNEAQLEKSRLLSDRFSAERPKGSFSTLEIQRTEQGDSAMYLCASSVTGRGGANVLTFGAGSRLTVL.